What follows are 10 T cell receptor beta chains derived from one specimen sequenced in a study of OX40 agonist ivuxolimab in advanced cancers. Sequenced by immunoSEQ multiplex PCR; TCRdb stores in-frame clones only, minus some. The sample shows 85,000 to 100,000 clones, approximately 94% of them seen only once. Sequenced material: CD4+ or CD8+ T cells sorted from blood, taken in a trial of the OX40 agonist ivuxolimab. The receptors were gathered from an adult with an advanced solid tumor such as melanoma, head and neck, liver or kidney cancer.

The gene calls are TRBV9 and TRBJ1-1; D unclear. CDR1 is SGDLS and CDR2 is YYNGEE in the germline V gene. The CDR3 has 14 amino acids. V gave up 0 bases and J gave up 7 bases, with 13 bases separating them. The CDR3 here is CASSVDSRAGEAFF. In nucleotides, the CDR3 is TGTGCCAGCAGCGTAGATTCTAGGGCTGGTGAAGCTTTCTTT. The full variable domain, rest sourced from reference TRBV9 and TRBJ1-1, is DSGVTQTPKHLITATGQRVTLRCSPRSGDLSVYWYQQSLDQGLQFLIQYYNGEERAKGNILERFSAQQFPDLHSELNLSSLELGDSALYFCASSVDSRAGEAFFGQGTRLTVV.

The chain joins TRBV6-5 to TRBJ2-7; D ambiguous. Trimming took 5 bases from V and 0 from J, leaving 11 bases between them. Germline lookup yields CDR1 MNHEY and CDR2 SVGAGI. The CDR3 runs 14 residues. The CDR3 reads CASSADLFSYEQYF. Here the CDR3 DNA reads TGTGCCAGCAGTGCAGATCTCTTCTCCTACGAGCAGTACTTC.

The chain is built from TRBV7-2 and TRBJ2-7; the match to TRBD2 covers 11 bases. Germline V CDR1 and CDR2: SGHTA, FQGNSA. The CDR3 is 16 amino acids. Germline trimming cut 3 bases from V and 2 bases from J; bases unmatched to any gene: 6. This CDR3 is CASSLSVAGGAYEQYF. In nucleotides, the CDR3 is TGTGCCAGCAGCTTGTCTGTAGCGGGGGGGGCCTACGAGCAGTACTTC.

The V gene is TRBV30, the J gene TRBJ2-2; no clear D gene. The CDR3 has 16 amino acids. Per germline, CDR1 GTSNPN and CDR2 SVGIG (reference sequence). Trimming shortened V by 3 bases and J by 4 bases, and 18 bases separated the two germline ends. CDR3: CAWSPTARSATGELFF. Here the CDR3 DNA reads TGTGCCTGGAGCCCTACCGCCCGGAGCGCCACCGGGGAGCTGTTTTTT. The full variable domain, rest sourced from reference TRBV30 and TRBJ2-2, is SQTIHQWPATLVQPVGSPLSLECTVEGTSNPNLYWYRQAAGRGLQLLFYSVGIGQISSEVPQNLSASRPQDRQFILSSKKLLLSDSGFYLCAWSPTARSATGELFFGEGSRLTVL.

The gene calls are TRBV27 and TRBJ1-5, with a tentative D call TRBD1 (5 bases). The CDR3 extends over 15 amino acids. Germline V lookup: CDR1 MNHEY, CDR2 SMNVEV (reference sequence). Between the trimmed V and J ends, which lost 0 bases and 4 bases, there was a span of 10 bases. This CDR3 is CASSLSGGGNQPQHF. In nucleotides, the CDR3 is TGTGCCAGCAGTTTATCAGGCGGGGGTAATCAGCCCCAGCATTTT.

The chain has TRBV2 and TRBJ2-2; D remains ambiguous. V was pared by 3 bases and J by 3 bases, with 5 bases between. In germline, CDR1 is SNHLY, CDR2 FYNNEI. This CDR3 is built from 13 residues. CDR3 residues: CASSDRHTGELFF. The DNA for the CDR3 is TGTGCCAGCAGTGACAGGCACACCGGGGAGCTGTTTTTT.

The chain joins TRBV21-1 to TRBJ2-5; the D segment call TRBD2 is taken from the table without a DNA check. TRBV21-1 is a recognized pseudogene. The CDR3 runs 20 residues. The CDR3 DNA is TGTGCCAGCAGCAAATCCCCAACAATACGCGGGAGGCCGCTCGAGGAGACCCAGTACTTC. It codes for CASSKSPTIRGRPLEETQYF.

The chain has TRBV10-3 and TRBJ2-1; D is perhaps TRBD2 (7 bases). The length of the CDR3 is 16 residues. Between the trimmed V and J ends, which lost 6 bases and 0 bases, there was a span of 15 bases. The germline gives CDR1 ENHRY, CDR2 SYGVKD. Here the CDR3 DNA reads TGTGCCATCAGCCCGGTCGGGGGGCCCTCCTACAATGAGCAGTTCTTC. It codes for CAISPVGGPSYNEQFF.

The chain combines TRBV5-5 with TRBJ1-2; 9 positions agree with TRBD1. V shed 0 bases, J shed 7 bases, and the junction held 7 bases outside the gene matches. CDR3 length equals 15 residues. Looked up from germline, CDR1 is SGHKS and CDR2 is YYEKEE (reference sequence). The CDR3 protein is CASSLGTGAGSGYTF. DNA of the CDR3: TGTGCCAGCAGCTTGGGGACAGGGGCTGGTAGTGGCTACACCTTC.

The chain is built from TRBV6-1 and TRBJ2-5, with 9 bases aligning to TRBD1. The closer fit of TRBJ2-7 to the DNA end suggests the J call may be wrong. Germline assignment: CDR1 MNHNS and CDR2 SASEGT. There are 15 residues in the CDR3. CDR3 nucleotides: TGTGCCAGCAGTGAACCGGGACAGGGCCTCTACGAGCAGTACTTC. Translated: CASSEPGQGLYEQYF.